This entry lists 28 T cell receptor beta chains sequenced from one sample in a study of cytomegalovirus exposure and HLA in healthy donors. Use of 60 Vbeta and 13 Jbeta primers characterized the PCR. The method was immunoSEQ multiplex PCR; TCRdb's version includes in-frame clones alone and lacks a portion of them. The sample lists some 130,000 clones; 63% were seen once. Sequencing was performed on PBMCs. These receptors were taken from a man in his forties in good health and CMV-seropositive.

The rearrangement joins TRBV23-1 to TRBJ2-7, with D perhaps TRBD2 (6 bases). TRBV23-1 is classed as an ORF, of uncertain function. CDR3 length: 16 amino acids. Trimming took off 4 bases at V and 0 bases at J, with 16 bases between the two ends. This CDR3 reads CASSPFLRDRSYEQYF. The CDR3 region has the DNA TGCGCCAGCAGTCCATTCCTGCGGGACCGCTCCTACGAGCAGTACTTC.

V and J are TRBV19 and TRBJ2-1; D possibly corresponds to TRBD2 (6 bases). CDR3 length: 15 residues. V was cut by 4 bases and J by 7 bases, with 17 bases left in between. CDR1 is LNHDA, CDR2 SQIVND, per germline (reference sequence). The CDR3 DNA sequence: TGTGCCAGTAGTACTAGCGTTACGAGTGGGAATGAGCAGTTCTTC. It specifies CASSTSVTSGNEQFF. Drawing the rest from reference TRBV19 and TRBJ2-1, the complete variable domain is DGGITQSPKYLFRKEGQNVTLSCEQNLNHDAMYWYRQDPGQGLRLIYYSQIVNDFQKGDIAEGYSVSREKKESFPLTVTSAQKNPTAFYLCASSTSVTSGNEQFFGPGTRLTVL.

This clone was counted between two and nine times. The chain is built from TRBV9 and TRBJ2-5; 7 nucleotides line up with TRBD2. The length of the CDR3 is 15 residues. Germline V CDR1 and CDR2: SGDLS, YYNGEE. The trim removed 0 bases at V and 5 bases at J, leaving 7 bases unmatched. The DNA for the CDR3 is TGTGCCAGCAGCGTAGGGGGACTATCTCAGGAGACCCAGTACTTC. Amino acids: CASSVGGLSQETQYF.

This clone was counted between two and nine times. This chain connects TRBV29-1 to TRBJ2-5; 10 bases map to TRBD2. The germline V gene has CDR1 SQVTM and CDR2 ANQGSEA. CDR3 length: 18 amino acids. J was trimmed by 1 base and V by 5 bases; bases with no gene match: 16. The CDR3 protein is CSVWAYTLAGGLQETQYF. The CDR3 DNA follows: TGCAGCGTTTGGGCCTACACCTTAGCGGGGGGCCTCCAAGAGACCCAGTACTTC.

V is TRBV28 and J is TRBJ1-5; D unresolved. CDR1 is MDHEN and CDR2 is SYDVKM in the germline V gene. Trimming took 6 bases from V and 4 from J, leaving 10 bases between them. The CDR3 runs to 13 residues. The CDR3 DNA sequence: TGTGCCAGCAGCCTAGGATCAAATCAGCCCCAGCATTTT. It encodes CASSLGSNQPQHF.

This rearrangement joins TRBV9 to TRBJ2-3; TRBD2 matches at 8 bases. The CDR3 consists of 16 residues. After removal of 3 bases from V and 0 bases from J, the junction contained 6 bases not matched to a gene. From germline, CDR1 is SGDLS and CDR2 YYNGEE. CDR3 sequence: CASSARLATSTDTQYF. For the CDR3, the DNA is TGTGCCAGCAGCGCAAGACTAGCGACTAGCACAGATACGCAGTATTTT.

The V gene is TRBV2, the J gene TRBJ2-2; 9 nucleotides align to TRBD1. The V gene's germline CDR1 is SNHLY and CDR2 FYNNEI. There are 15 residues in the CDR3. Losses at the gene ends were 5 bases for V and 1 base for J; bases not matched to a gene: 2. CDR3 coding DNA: TGTGCCAGCAGTAGACAGGGGGAGAACACCGGGGAGCTGTTTTTT. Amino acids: CASSRQGENTGELFF.

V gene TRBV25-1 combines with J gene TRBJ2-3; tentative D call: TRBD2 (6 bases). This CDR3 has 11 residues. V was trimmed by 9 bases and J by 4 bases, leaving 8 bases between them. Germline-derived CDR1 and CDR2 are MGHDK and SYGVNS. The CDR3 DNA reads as TGTGCCAGTTGGGGGGCAGATACGCAGTATTTT. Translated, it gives CASWGADTQYF.

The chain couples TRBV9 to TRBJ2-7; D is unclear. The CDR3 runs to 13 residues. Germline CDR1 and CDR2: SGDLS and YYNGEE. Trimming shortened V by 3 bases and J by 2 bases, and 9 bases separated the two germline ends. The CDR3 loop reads CASSALDTYEQYF. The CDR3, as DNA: TGTGCCAGCAGCGCCCTAGATACCTACGAGCAGTACTTC.

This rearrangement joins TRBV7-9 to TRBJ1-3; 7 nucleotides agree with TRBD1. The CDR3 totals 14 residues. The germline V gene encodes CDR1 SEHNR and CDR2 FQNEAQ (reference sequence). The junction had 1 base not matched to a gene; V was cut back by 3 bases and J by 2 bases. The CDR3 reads CASSLTGTGNTIYF. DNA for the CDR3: TGTGCCAGCAGCTTGACAGGGACTGGAAACACCATATATTTT.

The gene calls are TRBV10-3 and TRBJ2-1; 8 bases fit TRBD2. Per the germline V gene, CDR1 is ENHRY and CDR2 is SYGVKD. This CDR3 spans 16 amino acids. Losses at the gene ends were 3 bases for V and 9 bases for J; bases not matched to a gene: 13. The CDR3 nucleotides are TGTGCCATCAGTGATATAGCGGGAAGGTTATGGGGTGAGCAGTTCTTC. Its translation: CAISDIAGRLWGEQFF.

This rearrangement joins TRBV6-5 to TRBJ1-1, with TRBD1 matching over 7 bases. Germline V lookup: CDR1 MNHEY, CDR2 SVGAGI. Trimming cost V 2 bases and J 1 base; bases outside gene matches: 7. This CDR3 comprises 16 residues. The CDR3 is CASSYDAGGRNTEAFF. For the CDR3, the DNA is TGTGCCAGCAGTTACGATGCAGGGGGGCGGAACACTGAAGCTTTCTTT.

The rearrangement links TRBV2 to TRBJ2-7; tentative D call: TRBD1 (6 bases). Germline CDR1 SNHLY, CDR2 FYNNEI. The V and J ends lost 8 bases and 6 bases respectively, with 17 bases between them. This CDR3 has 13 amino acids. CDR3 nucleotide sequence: TGTGCCAGCGTAGCCGGGACACCCGGCGAGCAGTACTTC. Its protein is CASVAGTPGEQYF.

Here the CDR3 DNA reads TGTGCCAGCAGCTCCACGAGGTTGGGAGAGAGCGCTCACTATGGCTACACCTTC. It codes for CASSSTRLGESAHYGYTF. The rearrangement joins TRBV7-9 to TRBJ1-2, with D unresolved. Trimming removed 4 bases from V and 3 bases from J, with 24 bases in between. The CDR3 sequence is 18 residues long. Germline CDR1 reads SEHNR; CDR2 reads FQNEAQ (reference sequence).

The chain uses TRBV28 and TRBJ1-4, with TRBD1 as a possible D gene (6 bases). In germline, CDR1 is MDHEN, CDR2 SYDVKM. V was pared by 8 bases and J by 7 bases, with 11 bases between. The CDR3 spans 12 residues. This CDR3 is CASQQGGEKLFF. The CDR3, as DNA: TGTGCCAGCCAACAGGGTGGTGAAAAACTGTTTTTT.

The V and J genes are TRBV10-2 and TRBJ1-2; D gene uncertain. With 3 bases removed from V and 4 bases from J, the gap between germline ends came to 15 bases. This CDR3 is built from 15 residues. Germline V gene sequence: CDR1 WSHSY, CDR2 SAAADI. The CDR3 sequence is CASSDPLDMSYGYTF. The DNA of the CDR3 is TGCGCCAGCAGTGACCCGTTAGACATGTCCTATGGCTACACCTTC.

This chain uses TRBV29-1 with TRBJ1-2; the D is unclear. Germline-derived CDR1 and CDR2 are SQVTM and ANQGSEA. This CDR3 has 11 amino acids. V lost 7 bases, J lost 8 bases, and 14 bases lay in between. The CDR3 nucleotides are TGCAGCGCTCCGGGAGGTAAAGGCTACACCTTC. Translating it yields CSAPGGKGYTF.

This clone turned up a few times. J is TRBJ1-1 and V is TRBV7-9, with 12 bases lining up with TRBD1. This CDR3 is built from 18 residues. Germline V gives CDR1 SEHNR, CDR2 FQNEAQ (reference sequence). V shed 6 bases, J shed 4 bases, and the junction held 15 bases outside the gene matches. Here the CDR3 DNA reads TGTGCCAGCAGGGAACCCGGGACAGGGGGCGGAGGGGCCACTGAAGCTTTCTTT. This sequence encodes CASREPGTGGGGATEAFF.

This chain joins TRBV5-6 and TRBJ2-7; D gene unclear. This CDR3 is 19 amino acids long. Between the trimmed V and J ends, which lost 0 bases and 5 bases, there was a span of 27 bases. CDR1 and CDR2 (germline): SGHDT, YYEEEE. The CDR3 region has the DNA TGTGCCAGCAGCTTGGGTGCTAACCTTCTCAGTTCGGCCCAGGACGAGCAGTACTTC. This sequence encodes CASSLGANLLSSAQDEQYF.

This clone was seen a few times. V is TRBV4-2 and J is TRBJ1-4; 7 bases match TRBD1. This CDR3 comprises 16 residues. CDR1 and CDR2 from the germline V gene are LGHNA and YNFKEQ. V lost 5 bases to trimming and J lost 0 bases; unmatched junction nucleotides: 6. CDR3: CASSWDSIPTNEKLFF. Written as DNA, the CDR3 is TGTGCCAGCAGCTGGGACAGCATCCCAACTAATGAAAAACTGTTTTTT.

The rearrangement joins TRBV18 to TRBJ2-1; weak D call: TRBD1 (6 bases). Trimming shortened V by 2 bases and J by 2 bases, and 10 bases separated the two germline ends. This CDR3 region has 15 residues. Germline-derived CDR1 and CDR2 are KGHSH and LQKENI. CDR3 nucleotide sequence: TGTGCCAGCTCACCAAGGGCAGGGGCCTACAATGAGCAGTTCTTC. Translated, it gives CASSPRAGAYNEQFF.

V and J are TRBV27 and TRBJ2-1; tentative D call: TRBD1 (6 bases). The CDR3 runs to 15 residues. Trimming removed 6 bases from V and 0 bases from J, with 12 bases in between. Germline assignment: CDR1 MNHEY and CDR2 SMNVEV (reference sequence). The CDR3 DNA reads TGTGCCAGCAGGCGACAGGAGAGCTCCTACAATGAGCAGTTCTTC. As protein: CASRRQESSYNEQFF.

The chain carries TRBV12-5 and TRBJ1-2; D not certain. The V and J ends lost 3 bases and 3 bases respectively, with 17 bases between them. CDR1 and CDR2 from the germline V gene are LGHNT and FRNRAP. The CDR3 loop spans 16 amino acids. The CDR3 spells CASGFLPQVVHYGYTF. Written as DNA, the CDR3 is TGTGCTAGTGGTTTCCTTCCTCAGGTGGTCCACTATGGCTACACCTTC.

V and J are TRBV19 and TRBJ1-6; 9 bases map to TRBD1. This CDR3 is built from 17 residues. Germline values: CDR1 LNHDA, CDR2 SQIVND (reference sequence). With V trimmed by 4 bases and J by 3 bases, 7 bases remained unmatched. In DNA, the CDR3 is TGTGCCAGTAGTAGCCCACAGGGGGCATTCTATAATTCACCCCTCCACTTT. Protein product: CASSSPQGAFYNSPLHF.

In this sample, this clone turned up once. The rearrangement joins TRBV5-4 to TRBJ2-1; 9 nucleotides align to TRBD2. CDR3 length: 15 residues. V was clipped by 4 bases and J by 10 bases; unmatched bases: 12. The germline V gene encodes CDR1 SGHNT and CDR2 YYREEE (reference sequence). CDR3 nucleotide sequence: TGTGCCAGCAGCGTTGGGGCCGGACTAGCGAGCGAGCAGTTCTTC. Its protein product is CASSVGAGLASEQFF.

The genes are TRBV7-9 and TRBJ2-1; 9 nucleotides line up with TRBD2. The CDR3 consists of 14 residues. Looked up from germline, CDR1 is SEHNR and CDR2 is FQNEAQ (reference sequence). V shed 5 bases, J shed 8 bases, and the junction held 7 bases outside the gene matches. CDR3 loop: CASSHGTSWHEQFF. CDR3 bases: TGTGCCAGCAGCCACGGGACTAGCTGGCATGAGCAGTTCTTC.

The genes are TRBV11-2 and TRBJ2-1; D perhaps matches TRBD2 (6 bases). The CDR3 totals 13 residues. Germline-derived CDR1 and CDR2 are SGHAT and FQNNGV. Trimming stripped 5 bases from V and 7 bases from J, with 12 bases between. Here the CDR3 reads CASSQGLNNEQFF. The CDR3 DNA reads TGTGCCAGCAGCCAGGGACTTAATAATGAGCAGTTCTTC.

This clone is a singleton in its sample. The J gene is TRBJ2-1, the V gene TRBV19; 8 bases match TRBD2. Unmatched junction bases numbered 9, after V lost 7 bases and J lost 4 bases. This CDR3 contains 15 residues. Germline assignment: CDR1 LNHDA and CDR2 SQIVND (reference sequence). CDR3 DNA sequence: TGTGCCAGTACTGGCGCTAGCGGGCGTTACAATGAGCAGTTCTTC. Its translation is CASTGASGRYNEQFF.